This T cell receptor (beta chain) was sequenced for a study of T cells in localized non-small cell lung cancer. Some clones are missing from TCRdb's copy, which holds only in-frame ones; the method was immunoSEQ multiplex PCR. Altogether around 9,200 clones are present, over 85% being singletons, with the ten largest covering around 2.4%. Overall study results and limits: Appearance in adjacent lung was seen for a median 57 of the top 100 tumor clones. Because only a single region of the tumor was sequenced, heterogeneity remains possible.

This CDR3 region has 17 residues. The germline CDR1 and CDR2 sequences are KGHSH and LQKENI. Trimming shortened V by 2 bases and J by 0 bases, and 15 bases separated the two germline ends. Note on this clone: Its target is not known.

This sequence was found in a female donor over 55 with stage II squamous cell lung carcinoma. Sample: peripheral blood, taken before any cancer treatment. The rearrangement links TRBV18 to TRBJ2-3; D is unresolved. CDR3 protein: CASSPVGDGASTDTQYF. The CDR3 bases are TGTGCCAGCTCACCAGTAGGAGACGGAGCTAGCACAGATACGCAGTATTTT.